The 27 T cell receptor beta chains reported below all come from one sample, sequenced in a study of long-term antiretroviral therapy in people with HIV (dated by TCRdb to 2021 to 2024). The immunoSEQ hsTCRB v3.0 assay was used at survey level resolution for TRB variable region sequencing. The clones in this table, taken by TCRdb from immuneACCESS, are in-frame only. Not every clone is retained; where verified, under half of the shortfall comes from an unresolved V gene, and the cause of the rest is unknown. The sample profile shows approximately 15,000 clones; approximately 80% of them were found once. Together, the top ten hold 15% to 20% of the sample. The sample here was unsorted PBMCs, taken just before starting antiretroviral therapy. The receptors were sampled from a man in his forties with HIV.

The J gene is TRBJ1-5, the V gene TRBV7-6; D might be TRBD1 (6 bases). The CDR3 runs to 14 residues. Germline values: CDR1 SGHVS, CDR2 FNYEAQ. V lost 1 base and J lost 5, with 9 bases in between. The CDR3 nucleotides are TGTGCCAGCAGCTTAGTACAGGGTGATCAGCCCCAGCATTTT. Translated: CASSLVQGDQPQHF.

J is TRBJ2-7 and V is TRBV19; D remains unclear. Germline CDR1 is LNHDA and CDR2 is SQIVND (reference sequence). The ends were cut back, 7 bases at V and 2 bases at J, with 12 bases in the middle. The CDR3 contains 13 residues. This CDR3 reads CASNTGDTYEQYF. DNA of the CDR3: TGTGCCAGTAACACTGGAGATACCTACGAGCAGTACTTC.

The V gene is TRBV5-1, the J gene TRBJ2-7; tentatively, D is TRBD2 (5 bases). The CDR3 length is 12 residues. The ends were cut back, 3 bases at V and 5 bases at J, with 9 bases in the middle. Per the germline V gene, CDR1 is SGHRS and CDR2 is YFSETQ. The CDR3 loop reads CASSSGLDEQYF. CDR3 nucleotides: TGCGCCAGCAGCTCAGGACTCGACGAGCAGTACTTC.

The J gene is TRBJ1-2, the V gene TRBV5-6; D call uncertain. This CDR3 has 12 residues. Germline CDR1 and CDR2: SGHDT and YYEEEE. Trimming removed 0 bases from V and 4 bases from J, with 4 bases in between. This chain's CDR3 is CASSLDSYGYTF. As DNA, the CDR3 is TGTGCCAGCAGCTTGGACAGCTATGGCTACACCTTC.

The V and J genes are TRBV7-9 and TRBJ1-3, with D possibly TRBD1 on 5 matching bases. This CDR3 is 15 amino acids long. Germline CDR1 SEHNR, CDR2 FQNEAQ (reference sequence). Deletions cut 5 bases from V and 1 base from J, with 12 bases between. The CDR3 region is CASSTHRQSGNTIYF. Here the CDR3 DNA reads TGTGCCAGCAGCACCCACAGGCAGTCTGGAAACACCATATATTTT. The whole variable domain, remainder taken from reference TRBV7-9 and TRBJ1-3, is DTGVSQNPRHKITKRGQNVTFRCDPISEHNRLYWYRQTLGQGPEFLTYFQNEAQLEKSRLLSDRFSAERPKGSFSTLEIQRTEQGDSAMYLCASSTHRQSGNTIYFGEGSWLTVV.

The chain carries TRBV5-4 and TRBJ2-1; 12 positions agree with TRBD1. Trimming took 4 bases from V and 9 from J; bases not matched to a gene: 8. Germline loops: CDR1 SGHNT, CDR2 YYREEE (reference sequence). The CDR3 is 15 amino acids. CDR3 DNA: TGTGCCAGCAGCCGGGACAGGGGGCAATTGATTGAGCAGTTCTTC. Translation gives CASSRDRGQLIEQFF.

The V gene is TRBV19, the J gene TRBJ1-2, with 12 bases lining up with TRBD1. The germline V gene has CDR1 LNHDA and CDR2 SQIVND (reference sequence). V was clipped by 6 bases and J by 5 bases; unmatched bases: 7. The CDR3 is 15 amino acids. CDR3 region: CASSRGTGGGYGYTF. In nucleotides, the CDR3 is TGTGCCAGTAGCAGAGGGACAGGGGGCGGTTATGGCTACACCTTC.

The chain joins TRBV7-9 to TRBJ2-1; 9 bases are a match to TRBD2. The CDR3 is 15 residues long. Trimming took 2 bases from V and 6 from J; bases not matched to a gene: 5. The germline V gene encodes CDR1 SEHNR and CDR2 FQNEAQ (reference sequence). CDR3 DNA: TGTGCCAGCAGCTTAATGACTAGCGGCTCCAATGAGCAGTTCTTC. Residues: CASSLMTSGSNEQFF.

V gene TRBV27 combines with J gene TRBJ2-1; either TRBD1 or TRBD2 may fit D (5 bases each). The germline gives CDR1 MNHEY, CDR2 SMNVEV (reference sequence). The ends were cut back, 2 bases at V and 8 bases at J, with 16 bases in the middle. The CDR3 has 15 residues. Here the CDR3 DNA reads TGTGCCAGCAGTTTAGGGGCGGGCTGGTTGGATGAGCAGTTCTTC. Its protein is CASSLGAGWLDEQFF.

The genes are TRBV5-6 and TRBJ2-7, with D uncertain. The ends were cut back, 1 base at V and 4 bases at J, with 6 bases in the middle. The CDR3 is made up of 12 amino acids. Germline assignment: CDR1 SGHDT and CDR2 YYEEEE. The CDR3 spells CASSLMGYEQYF. The CDR3 coding sequence is TGTGCCAGCAGCTTGATGGGTTACGAGCAGTACTTC.

The V gene is TRBV29-1, the J gene TRBJ2-7; weak D call: TRBD1 (6 bases). Trimming removed 2 bases from V and 4 bases from J, with 12 bases in between. CDR1 SQVTM and CDR2 ANQGSEA come from the germline V gene. This CDR3 contains 13 residues. The CDR3 nucleotides read TGCAGCGTTGAAAGGGGGACGGATTACGAGCAGTACTTC. It specifies CSVERGTDYEQYF.

The J gene is TRBJ1-4, the V gene TRBV25-1; no reliable D call. Germline CDR1 MGHDK, CDR2 SYGVNS. Deletions cut 5 bases from V and 13 bases from J, with 17 bases between. The CDR3 is 13 amino acids. The CDR3 nucleotides read TGTGCCAGCAGTCCTGGGGATCATGCGGGACTGTTTTTT. Its protein product is CASSPGDHAGLFF. Full variable domain (outside the CDR3, taken from reference TRBV25-1 and TRBJ1-4): EADIYQTPRYLVIGTGKKITLECSQTMGHDKMYWYQQDPGMELHLIHYSYGVNSTEKGDLSSESTVSRIRTEHFPLTLESARPSHTSQYLCASSPGDHAGLFFGSGTQLSVL.

This rearrangement joins TRBV19 to TRBJ1-2; 10 bases are a match to TRBD1. The V segment lost 6 bases and the J segment 8 bases; nucleotides outside the gene matches: 6. CDR1 and CDR2 (germline): LNHDA, SQIVND (reference sequence). The CDR3 runs 13 residues. The CDR3 protein is CASRDRGKVGYTF. In DNA form, the CDR3 reads TGTGCCAGTAGGGACAGGGGGAAAGTAGGCTACACCTTC.

The chain has TRBV2 and TRBJ1-5, with D possibly matching TRBD1 (5 bases). The V and J ends lost 6 bases and 4 bases respectively, with 16 bases between them. The CDR3 covers 15 residues. Germline V gene lookup returns CDR1 SNHLY and CDR2 FYNNEI. CDR3 region: CASRSTVEGNQPQHF. The CDR3 DNA follows: TGTGCCAGCAGGTCGACAGTGGAAGGGAATCAGCCCCAGCATTTT.

The rearrangement joins TRBV9 to TRBJ1-1; D is unclear. In germline, CDR1 is SGDLS, CDR2 YYNGEE. This CDR3 has 13 residues. Between the trimmed V and J ends, which lost 0 bases and 1 base, there was a span of 4 bases. The chain's CDR3 is CASSVAGNTEAFF. The CDR3 DNA sequence: TGTGCCAGCAGCGTAGCTGGGAACACTGAAGCTTTCTTT.

The chain carries TRBV5-6 and TRBJ1-2; 7 positions agree with TRBD1. From germline, CDR1 is SGHDT and CDR2 YYEEEE. The CDR3 totals 15 residues. The V and J ends lost 2 bases and 4 bases, in that order; junction bases with no gene match: 8. The CDR3 nucleotides read TGTGCCAGCAGCTTAGGCACAGGGGATATCTATGGCTACACCTTC. Translating gives CASSLGTGDIYGYTF.

There are a few counts of this clone. The gene calls are TRBV5-1 and TRBJ2-3; 16 bases line up with TRBD2. V gave up 4 bases and J gave up 3 bases; unmatched junction bases: 5. The germline V gene encodes CDR1 SGHRS and CDR2 YFSETQ. The CDR3 spans 17 residues. As DNA, the CDR3 is TGCGCCAGCAGCCGGGGACTAGCGGGAGGGCTTACAGATACGCAGTATTTT. Translating it yields CASSRGLAGGLTDTQYF.

The rearrangement links TRBV19 to TRBJ2-7; D is undetermined. V was trimmed by 6 bases and J by 5 bases, leaving 17 bases between them. The CDR3 spans 14 residues. Germline loops: CDR1 LNHDA, CDR2 SQIVND (reference sequence). DNA of the CDR3: TGTGCCAGTAGATCTGGGCTTCAGCACGACGAGCAGTACTTC. Encoded protein: CASRSGLQHDEQYF.

The chain is built from TRBV15 and TRBJ1-5, with TRBD1 matching 7 bases. The CDR3 extends over 17 amino acids. V shed 4 bases and J 1 base; nucleotides not matched to a gene: 10. Germline values: CDR1 LNHNV, CDR2 YYDKDF (reference sequence). CDR3 region: CATSTTPGQSSNQPQHF. CDR3 bases: TGTGCCACCAGCACGACTCCGGGACAGTCGAGCAATCAGCCCCAGCATTTT.

The chain is built from TRBV19 and TRBJ2-2; the D gene is possibly TRBD2 (5 bases). This CDR3 has 17 amino acids. Trimming shortened V by 3 bases and J by 1 base, and 15 bases separated the two germline ends. Germline V gives CDR1 LNHDA, CDR2 SQIVND (reference sequence). CDR3 bases: TGTGCCAGTAGTATGACGAGAGGGCCTTTGAACACCGGGGAGCTGTTTTTT. As protein: CASSMTRGPLNTGELFF.

The V call is TRBV19, the J call TRBJ2-1; 10 nucleotides align to TRBD2. The CDR3 has 17 residues. Germline V gene data show CDR1 as LNHDA and CDR2 as SQIVND (reference sequence). V lost 4 bases, J lost 3 bases, and 9 bases stayed unmatched. CDR3 amino acids: CASSTGVGLADYNEQFF. DNA for the CDR3: TGTGCCAGTAGTACGGGGGTCGGACTAGCGGACTACAATGAGCAGTTCTTC.

This chain joins TRBV7-6 and TRBJ2-3; a possible D gene is TRBD2 (6 bases). Germline loops: CDR1 SGHVS, CDR2 FNYEAQ. The CDR3 loop spans 13 amino acids. V was trimmed by 5 bases and J by 10 bases, leaving 16 bases between them. The CDR3 is CASSLGTGSAQYF. CDR3 bases: TGTGCCAGCAGCCTCGGGACCGGGAGCGCGCAGTATTTT.

V gene TRBV11-2 combines with J gene TRBJ2-1, with a tentative D call TRBD2 (5 bases). The CDR3 loop spans 12 amino acids. Trimming removed 3 bases at V and 9 bases at J, with 9 bases between. Germline V lookup: CDR1 SGHAT, CDR2 FQNNGV. The CDR3 is CASSLVGSEQFF. The CDR3 DNA follows: TGTGCCAGCAGCTTGGTGGGGAGTGAGCAGTTCTTC.

The chain links TRBV11-2 to TRBJ2-1; 9 bases line up with TRBD2. This CDR3 spans 14 amino acids. Germline V gene data show CDR1 as SGHAT and CDR2 as FQNNGV. The ends lost 3 bases at V and 7 bases at J; junction bases unmatched: 4. The CDR3 nucleotides are TGTGCCAGCAGCTTTGGCGGGGGGGCGAATGAGCAGTTCTTC. Translating it yields CASSFGGGANEQFF.

The chain links TRBV28 to TRBJ1-2, with no clear D. CDR3 length: 12 amino acids. Germline lookup yields CDR1 MDHEN and CDR2 SYDVKM. Deletions cut 3 bases from V and 8 bases from J, with 10 bases between. CDR3 nucleotides: TGTGCCAGCAGTTTGCGTCGTAGAGGCTACACCTTC. Protein product: CASSLRRRGYTF.

This clone was detected a few times. CDR3 sequence (DNA): TGTGCCAGCAGCCTCGGGCAGGGGGCTGGCAATGAGCAGTTCTTC. Protein sequence: CASSLGQGAGNEQFF. V and J are TRBV2 and TRBJ2-1; 8 bases match TRBD1. Germline V gives CDR1 SNHLY, CDR2 FYNNEI. The CDR3 runs 15 residues. Trimming took 6 bases from V and 6 from J; bases not matched to a gene: 10.

The chain links TRBV5-1 to TRBJ2-7; D unresolved. The V gene's germline CDR1 is SGHRS and CDR2 YFSETQ. The CDR3 totals 15 residues. Trimming left V 0 bases short and J 0 bases short, with 10 bases between. The CDR3 loop reads CASSLVPHFSYEQYF. For the CDR3, the DNA is TGCGCCAGCAGCTTGGTACCTCATTTCTCCTACGAGCAGTACTTC.